These T cell receptor beta chains were read from a single sample in a study of blood T cell repertoires in COVID-19. Clones were read by immunoSEQ multiplex PCR, and TCRdb kept only the in-frame ones, dropping some. The table has 250,000 to 350,000 clones, 85% to 90% seen once; the top ten hold less than 3%. The material sequenced was peripheral blood. All receptors derive from a woman between 25 and 40 years old with COVID-19, enrolled during active disease. Both conserved end residues are part of each CDR3. The D gene is left open where the match is weak. Rows give clone size only sometimes, using once, few, many, or a class for an expanded clone.

J gene | D gene | clone size | V gene | CDR3 protein | CDR3 DNA
TRBJ1-1 | . | once | TRBV2 | CASSEQGKTEAFF | TGTGCCAGCAGTGAACAGGGAAAGACTGAAGCTTTCTTT
TRBJ2-5 | TRBD2 | once | TRBV6-5 | CASSRREGETQYF | TGTGCCAGCAGTCGCAGGGAGGGAGAGACCCAGTACTTC
TRBJ2-1 | TRBD2 | . | TRBV20-1 | CSASRSGSQFF | TGCAGTGCTAGTCGTAGCGGGAGCCAGTTCTTC
TRBJ2-3 | TRBD1 | . | TRBV6-6 | CASSPTPGTGGEDTQYF | TGTGCCAGCAGTCCAACCCCCGGGACAGGGGGCGAAGATACGCAGTATTTT
TRBJ2-7 | TRBD1 | . | TRBV3-1/TRBV3-2 | CASSLRQGPTYEQYF | TGTGCCAGCAGCCTTCGACAGGGACCGACCTACGAGCAGTACTTC
TRBJ2-1 | TRBD2 | once | TRBV5-4 | CASSSLAELYNEQFF | TGTGCCAGCAGCTCACTAGCGGAGTTATACAATGAGCAGTTCTTC
TRBJ2-2 | . | . | TRBV19 | CASSGYTGELFF | TGTGCCAGTAGTGGCTACACCGGGGAGCTGTTTTTT
TRBJ2-5 | TRBD2 | . | TRBV7-8 | CASSLGLAGGETQYF | TGTGCCAGCAGCCTAGGACTAGCGGGAGGCGAGACCCAGTACTTC
TRBJ1-2 | . | . | TRBV19 | CASSTPGLTYGYTF | TGTGCCAGTAGTACACCGGGACTTACCTATGGCTACACCTTC
TRBJ2-5 | TRBD1 | . | TRBV13 | CASSLLQGATQYF | TGTGCCAGCAGCTTATTACAGGGGGCGACCCAGTACTTC
TRBJ2-7 | . | . | TRBV20-1 | CSASLTLGHEQYF | TGCAGTGCTAGTCTAACACTGGGCCACGAGCAGTACTTC
TRBJ1-4 | . | . | TRBV10-3 | CAISELSATNEKLFF | TGTGCCATCAGTGAGTTGTCAGCAACTAATGAAAAACTGTTTTTT
TRBJ1-3 | TRBD1 | . | TRBV28 | CASSLERGPYLDSGNTIYF | TGTGCCAGCAGTTTGGAAAGGGGGCCTTATCTGGATTCTGGAAACACCATATATTTT
TRBJ2-2 | . | . | TRBV4-2 | CASSAQRAGGYTGELFF | TGTGCCAGCAGCGCCCAGCGGGCAGGGGGGTACACCGGGGAGCTGTTTTTT
TRBJ2-5 | TRBD2 | few | TRBV25-1 | CASSPRTSGRGEYF | TGTGCCAGCAGTCCCCGGACTAGCGGGAGAGGGGAGTACTTC
TRBJ1-2 | . | . | TRBV19 | CASSNQNYGYTF | TGTGCCAGTAGTAATCAGAACTATGGCTACACCTTC
TRBJ2-5 | TRBD1 | . | TRBV4-1 | CASSHRQGTETQYF | TGCGCCAGCAGCCACCGACAGGGGACGGAGACCCAGTACTTC
TRBJ2-3 | . | once | TRBV6-1 | CASSDITGTTDTQYF | TGTGCCAGCAGTGACATAACAGGCACCACAGATACGCAGTATTTT
TRBJ1-2 | . | . | TRBV28 | CASRIQGSGGYTF | TGTGCCAGCAGAATACAGGGATCGGGTGGCTACACCTTC
TRBJ2-7 | . | . | TRBV25-1 | CASSESTTGVYEQYF | TGTGCCAGCAGTGAATCCACCACAGGTGTCTACGAGCAGTACTTC
TRBJ2-7 | . | . | TRBV28 | CASSLQGGSYEQYF | TGTGCCAGCAGTTTACAGGGAGGATCCTACGAGCAGTACTTC
TRBJ2-3 | . | once | TRBV6-1 | CASSESGDTQYF | TGTGCCAGCAGTGAGAGCGGAGATACGCAGTATTTT
TRBJ2-3 | . | . | TRBV4-1 | CASSQEGRSTDTQYF | TGCGCCAGCAGCCAAGAGGGGCGGAGCACAGATACGCAGTATTTT
TRBJ2-3 | . | few | TRBV5-1 | CASSLRGTSTDTQYF | TGCGCCAGCAGCTTGCGGGGGACTAGCACAGATACGCAGTATTTT
TRBJ1-2 | . | . | TRBV7-9 | CASSLVSGYTF | TGTGCCAGCAGCTTAGTCTCCGGCTACACCTTC
TRBJ1-1 | . | . | TRBV18 | CASSNRNTEAFF | TGTGCCAGCTCGAACAGAAACACTGAAGCTTTCTTT
TRBJ2-5 | TRBD1 | . | TRBV3-1/TRBV3-2 | CASSPGQGARTQYF | TGTGCCAGCAGCCCGGGACAGGGTGCGAGGACCCAGTACTTC
TRBJ1-5 | . | . | TRBV27 | CASSLSRVSGNQPQHF | TGTGCCAGCAGTTTATCTCGGGTCTCGGGCAATCAGCCCCAGCATTTT
TRBJ1-1 | TRBD1 | . | TRBV18 | CASSHDRGLMNTEAFF | TGTGCCAGCTCTCACGACAGGGGGCTTATGAACACTGAAGCTTTCTTT
TRBJ2-1 | . | . | TRBV27 | CASTQVAGNEQFF | TGTGCCAGCACACAAGTGGCAGGGAATGAGCAGTTCTTC
TRBJ2-3 | . | . | TRBV5-1 | CASSPERTVTDTQYF | TGCGCCAGCAGCCCCGAGCGGACCGTTACAGATACGCAGTATTTT
TRBJ1-5 | . | . | TRBV3-1/TRBV3-2 | CASSQDLLAPQHF | TGTGCCAGCAGCCAAGATCTCCTGGCGCCCCAGCATTTT
TRBJ1-5 | . | . | TRBV6-1 | CASSETRVQQPQHF | TGTGCCAGCAGTGAAACCAGGGTACAACAGCCCCAGCATTTT
TRBJ2-1 | TRBD2 | . | TRBV4-1 | CASSQVRLAGGFNEQFF | TGCGCCAGCAGCCAAGTTCGGCTAGCGGGAGGATTCAATGAGCAGTTCTTC
TRBJ2-5 | TRBD2 | . | TRBV5-1 | CASSLMASGSGETQYF | TGCGCCAGCAGCTTGATGGCTAGCGGGAGTGGAGAGACCCAGTACTTC
TRBJ1-2 | TRBD1 | . | TRBV28 | CASRLTGDYTF | TGTGCCAGCAGGCTTACAGGGGACTACACCTTC
TRBJ2-2 | TRBD1 | . | TRBV15 | CATSRGQNTGELFF | TGTGCCACCTCCAGGGGGCAGAACACCGGGGAGCTGTTTTTT
TRBJ2-7 | TRBD2 | few | TRBV2 | CASSQAGGAYEQYF | TGTGCCAGCAGCCAAGCGGGAGGGGCTTACGAGCAGTACTTC
TRBJ2-1 | TRBD2 | . | TRBV6-5 | CASSRTSGSRDEQFF | TGTGCCAGCAGCCGCACTAGCGGGAGTAGGGATGAGCAGTTCTTC
TRBJ1-6 | TRBD1 | . | TRBV7-3 | CASSLTGQGLIDSPLHF | TGTGCCAGCAGCTTAACGGGACAGGGACTTATAGATTCACCCCTCCACTTT
TRBJ1-1 | . | . | TRBV3-1/TRBV3-2 | CASSQGGTEAFF | TGTGCCAGCAGCCAAGGAGGTACTGAAGCTTTCTTT
TRBJ2-1 | . | . | TRBV12-3/TRBV12-4 | CASSLWAGYEQFF | TGTGCCAGCAGTTTATGGGCGGGATATGAGCAGTTCTTC
TRBJ2-2 | TRBD1 | . | TRBV2 | CASSGQGDSTGELFF | TGTGCCAGCAGTGGTCAGGGGGATAGCACCGGGGAGCTGTTTTTT
TRBJ2-1 | TRBD2 | . | TRBV4-1 | CASSLKGTRNYNEQFF | TGCGCCAGCAGCCTCAAGGGGACTAGAAACTACAATGAGCAGTTCTTC
TRBJ1-1 | TRBD1 | . | TRBV12-3/TRBV12-4 | CASSPTGRSEAFF | TGTGCCAGCAGTCCGACAGGGAGGTCTGAAGCTTTCTTT
TRBJ2-7 | TRBD2 | . | TRBV5-1 | CASTGTSGVSYEQYF | TGCGCCAGCACTGGGACTAGCGGAGTCTCCTACGAGCAGTACTTC
TRBJ1-5 | . | . | TRBV30 | CAWSVNSYSNQPQHF | TGTGCCTGGAGTGTAAACAGTTATAGCAATCAGCCCCAGCATTTT
TRBJ2-2 | TRBD1 | . | TRBV3-1/TRBV3-2 | CASSHRGPDRWSITGELFF | TGTGCCAGCAGCCACCGAGGGCCGGACAGGTGGTCAATCACCGGGGAGCTGTTTTTT
TRBJ1-3 | TRBD1 | . | TRBV19 | CASIYSGQGRNTIYF | TGTGCCAGTATTTATAGTGGACAGGGAAGAAACACCATATATTTT
TRBJ2-1 | . | . | TRBV7-9 | CASSLTAGPNEQFF | TGTGCCAGCAGCTTGACAGCGGGTCCCAATGAGCAGTTCTTC
TRBJ1-5 | TRBD1 | few | TRBV11-2 | CASSLGTGDQPQHF | TGTGCCAGCAGCTTAGGGACAGGGGATCAGCCCCAGCATTTT
TRBJ1-3 | . | . | TRBV4-2 | CASSQGLVRGAAGNTIYF | TGTGCCAGCAGCCAAGGGTTGGTGCGGGGGGCGGCCGGAAACACCATATATTTT
TRBJ1-2 | TRBD1 | once | TRBV28 | CASKGTRTGGYTF | TGTGCCAGCAAGGGGACCAGGACAGGGGGCTACACCTTC
TRBJ1-4 | . | once | TRBV15 | CATSTRGAGFNEKLFF | TGTGCCACCAGCACCCGGGGCGCGGGATTTAATGAAAAACTGTTTTTT
TRBJ1-1 | . | . | TRBV27 | CASSDRDLNTEAFF | TGTGCCAGCAGTGATAGAGACTTGAACACTGAAGCTTTCTTT
TRBJ2-2 | TRBD1 | once | TRBV7-9 | CASSFGTVDTGELFF | TGTGCCAGCAGCTTTGGGACAGTGGACACCGGGGAGCTGTTTTTT
TRBJ1-1 | . | . | TRBV2 | CASNGGDMNTEAFF | TGTGCCAGCAATGGGGGGGACATGAACACTGAAGCTTTCTTT
TRBJ2-7 | . | . | TRBV7-9 | CASSLQQGIDEQYF | TGTGCCAGCAGCTTACAACAGGGTATCGACGAGCAGTACTTC